This T cell receptor (beta chain) was observed in a study of blood T cell repertoires in COVID-19. This CDR3 region has 14 residues. Germline assignment: CDR1 ENHRY and CDR2 SYGVKD. Unmatched junction bases numbered 4, after V lost 6 bases and J lost 4 bases. Clinical history reported by participants formed the basis on which cohorts were assigned. Two negative PCRs, clearance, or symptom resolution had been documented for recovered Cohort 3 donors. The assay was immunoSEQ multiplex PCR, and TCRdb's table has in-frame clones only and misses some. The data show approximately 490,000 clones, 70% to 90% seen once.

This receptor was taken from a woman aged 60-70 years who had recovered from COVID-19. V gene TRBV10-3 combines with J gene TRBJ2-3; 10 bases are a match to TRBD1. What was sequenced was PBMCs or T cells enriched from blood (not recorded which). For the CDR3, the DNA is TGTGCCATCAGGCCCGGGACAGGGGCAGATACGCAGTATTTT. Translated: CAIRPGTGADTQYF.